These T cell receptor beta chains were read from a single sample in a study of control samples from healthy donors and cancer patients. The table came from immunoSEQ multiplex PCR; TCRdb's copy has only in-frame clones and leaves some out. The data contain roughly 130,000 clones, about nine tenths of them singletons. The sequenced sample consisted of blood. These receptors were obtained from a man aged 18 to 29 in good health. CDR3s include the opening cysteine and the closing phenylalanine or tryptophan. The order of the fields is V gene, D gene, clone size, J gene, CDR3 DNA, CDR3 protein. D genes are given only for firm matches. Size tells how often a clone was seen (once, few, many) or the class of an expanded clone, and some rows leave it out.

v_gene: TRBV6-7
d_gene: TRBD1
abundance: once
j_gene: TRBJ1-2
CDR3nt: TGTGCCAGGAAGATACTCGGGACAGGGTTAGGTGGCTACACCTTC
CDR3aa: CARKILGTGLGGYTF

v_gene: TRBV2
d_gene: .
abundance: few
j_gene: TRBJ1-4
CDR3nt: TGTGCCAGCAGTGTGGGCCGAACTCCACTCGGTGAAAAACTGTTTTTT
CDR3aa: CASSVGRTPLGEKLFF

v_gene: TRBV7-9
d_gene: .
abundance: .
j_gene: TRBJ2-1
CDR3nt: TGTGCCAGCAGCTTAGGGGGGAGACTTAGCTCCTACAATGAGCAGTTCTTC
CDR3aa: CASSLGGRLSSYNEQFF

v_gene: TRBV30
d_gene: .
abundance: .
j_gene: TRBJ1-2
CDR3nt: TGTGCCTGGAGTGTAATGGGGGGCTACACCTTC
CDR3aa: CAWSVMGGYTF

v_gene: TRBV15
d_gene: .
abundance: .
j_gene: TRBJ2-7
CDR3nt: TGTGCCACCAGCAGAGAGTCGGGGGAAGAGCAGTACTTC
CDR3aa: CATSRESGEEQYF

v_gene: TRBV5-6
d_gene: TRBD2
abundance: .
j_gene: TRBJ2-5
CDR3nt: TGTGCCAGCAGCCCCGGGACTAGCGGGAGAGGGCAAGAGACCCAGTACTTC
CDR3aa: CASSPGTSGRGQETQYF

v_gene: TRBV5-1
d_gene: .
abundance: .
j_gene: TRBJ2-5
CDR3nt: TGCGCCAGCAGCTTGGACAGGGTCGTTCAAGAGACCCAGTACTTC
CDR3aa: CASSLDRVVQETQYF

v_gene: TRBV5-6
d_gene: .
abundance: once
j_gene: TRBJ1-3
CDR3nt: TGTGCCAGCAGCTTGGGAGTGGTTGGAAACACCATATATTTT
CDR3aa: CASSLGVVGNTIYF

v_gene: TRBV2
d_gene: .
abundance: .
j_gene: TRBJ2-2
CDR3nt: TGTGCCAGCAGTGAAAATGGAGACGGAAACACCGGGGAGCTGTTTTTT
CDR3aa: CASSENGDGNTGELFF

v_gene: TRBV3-1/TRBV3-2
d_gene: .
abundance: .
j_gene: TRBJ1-2
CDR3nt: TGTGCGACAAGCACCGGCAGGGCGTTCTATGGCTACACCTTC
CDR3aa: CATSTGRAFYGYTF

v_gene: TRBV6-5
d_gene: TRBD1
abundance: .
j_gene: TRBJ2-5
CDR3nt: TGTGCCAGCAGCACGGACAGGGAAGAGACCCAGTACTTC
CDR3aa: CASSTDREETQYF

v_gene: TRBV5-1
d_gene: TRBD1
abundance: .
j_gene: TRBJ2-7
CDR3nt: TGCGCCAGCAGCTTCAGGGGACAGGGGACATACTACGAGCAGTACTTC
CDR3aa: CASSFRGQGTYYEQYF

v_gene: TRBV6-5
d_gene: .
abundance: .
j_gene: TRBJ2-3
CDR3nt: TGTGCCAGCAGCTCTCTAGCGCCCCTCACAGATACGCAGTATTTT
CDR3aa: CASSSLAPLTDTQYF

v_gene: TRBV7-9
d_gene: .
abundance: .
j_gene: TRBJ2-6
CDR3nt: TGTGCCAGCAGCTTAGATGGTGGACTGCTCTCTGGGGCCAACGTCCTGACTTTC
CDR3aa: CASSLDGGLLSGANVLTF

v_gene: TRBV25-1
d_gene: TRBD1
abundance: .
j_gene: TRBJ1-6
CDR3nt: TGTGCCAGCAGTGATCCGGGACAGGGAGGGTCCTATAATTCACCCCTCCACTTT
CDR3aa: CASSDPGQGGSYNSPLHF

v_gene: TRBV15
d_gene: TRBD2
abundance: .
j_gene: TRBJ2-1
CDR3nt: TGTGCCACCAGCAAACCGGGACTAGCGGGAGGTGAGCAGTTCTTC
CDR3aa: CATSKPGLAGGEQFF

v_gene: TRBV7-8
d_gene: TRBD2
abundance: .
j_gene: TRBJ2-1
CDR3nt: TGTGCCAGCAGCTTAGGGGCGGGGGGTATTAGCGATGAGCAGTTCTTC
CDR3aa: CASSLGAGGISDEQFF

v_gene: TRBV5-1
d_gene: TRBD2
abundance: .
j_gene: TRBJ2-2
CDR3nt: TGCGCCAGCAGCTTGGGGACTAGCGGGGGGGCCCCAAACACCGGGGAGCTGTTTTTT
CDR3aa: CASSLGTSGGAPNTGELFF

v_gene: TRBV10-1
d_gene: .
abundance: .
j_gene: TRBJ1-2
CDR3nt: TGCGCCAGCAGCGACTCAACCTCCGGCTATGGCTACACCTTC
CDR3aa: CASSDSTSGYGYTF

v_gene: TRBV25-1
d_gene: .
abundance: .
j_gene: TRBJ2-1
CDR3nt: TGTGCCACCTTTAGCGTAAACTACAATGAGCAGTTCTTC
CDR3aa: CATFSVNYNEQFF

v_gene: TRBV5-4
d_gene: .
abundance: .
j_gene: TRBJ2-5
CDR3nt: TGTGCCAGCAGCTTACAAGAGACCCAGTACTTC
CDR3aa: CASSLQETQYF

v_gene: TRBV30
d_gene: .
abundance: .
j_gene: TRBJ2-7
CDR3nt: TGTGCCTGGACAACAGGTTACGAGCAGTACTTC
CDR3aa: CAWTTGYEQYF

v_gene: TRBV7-6
d_gene: .
abundance: .
j_gene: TRBJ2-5
CDR3nt: TGTGCCAGCAGCCCCCAAGAGACCCAGTACTTC
CDR3aa: CASSPQETQYF

v_gene: TRBV9
d_gene: .
abundance: once
j_gene: TRBJ2-6
CDR3nt: TGTGCCAGCAGCCCCTCTGGGGCCAACGTCCTGACTTTC
CDR3aa: CASSPSGANVLTF

v_gene: TRBV7-3
d_gene: TRBD1
abundance: .
j_gene: TRBJ2-3
CDR3nt: TGTGCCAGCAGCCCAAGGACAGGGGGCACAGATACGCAGTATTTT
CDR3aa: CASSPRTGGTDTQYF

v_gene: TRBV30
d_gene: .
abundance: .
j_gene: TRBJ1-6
CDR3nt: TGTGCCGCCTCTGGGCTAGGATCACCCCTCCACTTT
CDR3aa: CAASGLGSPLHF

v_gene: TRBV9
d_gene: .
abundance: .
j_gene: TRBJ1-6
CDR3nt: TGTGCCAGCAGCATGACAGAGAATTCACCCCTCCACTTT
CDR3aa: CASSMTENSPLHF

v_gene: TRBV27
d_gene: TRBD1
abundance: .
j_gene: TRBJ1-4
CDR3nt: TGTGCCAGCAGTGTCAACCAGGGGGCTTGGGAAAAACTGTTTTTT
CDR3aa: CASSVNQGAWEKLFF

v_gene: TRBV11-3
d_gene: TRBD2
abundance: once
j_gene: TRBJ2-1
CDR3nt: TGTGCCAGCAGCTTAGGTGGGACTAGTCGAAATGAGCAGTTCTTC
CDR3aa: CASSLGGTSRNEQFF

v_gene: TRBV4-3
d_gene: .
abundance: .
j_gene: TRBJ1-4
CDR3nt: TGCGCCAGCAGCCAAGAAGGGGGGACCTTAAGGGAAAAACTGTTTTTT
CDR3aa: CASSQEGGTLREKLFF

v_gene: TRBV5-4
d_gene: .
abundance: .
j_gene: TRBJ1-2
CDR3nt: TGTGCCAGCAGCCTCGACCGGACTTATGGCTACACCTTC
CDR3aa: CASSLDRTYGYTF

v_gene: TRBV3-1/TRBV3-2
d_gene: .
abundance: .
j_gene: TRBJ1-1
CDR3nt: TGTGCCAGCAGCCTACAGGGAAACACTGAAGCTTTCTTT
CDR3aa: CASSLQGNTEAFF

v_gene: TRBV5-5
d_gene: TRBD1
abundance: .
j_gene: TRBJ1-2
CDR3nt: TGTGCCAGCAGCCCGACAGGGGGCGACCTATTTGGCTACACCTTC
CDR3aa: CASSPTGGDLFGYTF

v_gene: TRBV6-2/TRBV6-3
d_gene: .
abundance: .
j_gene: TRBJ1-5
CDR3nt: TGTGCCAGCAGTTATCAGGCTTACAATCAGCCCCAGCATTTT
CDR3aa: CASSYQAYNQPQHF

v_gene: TRBV28
d_gene: .
abundance: once
j_gene: TRBJ2-3
CDR3nt: TGTGCCAGCAGCTCAGAGTTCCACACAGATACGCAGTATTTT
CDR3aa: CASSSEFHTDTQYF

v_gene: TRBV11-2
d_gene: .
abundance: .
j_gene: TRBJ2-1
CDR3nt: TGTGCCAGCAGCTTAGAGCTGTCGGGCTACAATGAGCAGTTCTTC
CDR3aa: CASSLELSGYNEQFF